This is a list of T cell receptor beta chains from one sample in a study of T cell responses to AZD1222 COVID-19 vaccine. The data were produced by immunoSEQ multiplex PCR, yet TCRdb's version contains in-frame clones alone and is incomplete. The sample gives 83,000 or so clones, approximately 89% of which show up once; 28% is in the top ten. Material: peripheral blood, obtained 28 days after the second AZD1222 dose. The receptors were gathered from an adult who received the AZD1222 COVID-19 vaccine. Both conserved end residues are part of each CDR3. The order of the fields is D gene, V gene, J gene, clone size, CDR3 protein, CDR3 DNA. A D gene is named only where the DNA matches it firmly. Expanded clones are given a class, and other clones once, few, many or no size at all.

-,TRBV27,TRBJ2-1,-,CASTPTGPNEQFF,TGTGCCAGCACCCCGACAGGACCCAATGAGCAGTTCTTC
-,TRBV12-3/TRBV12-4,TRBJ1-2,once,CASSWGVDGYTF,TGTGCCAGCAGTTGGGGGGTAGACGGCTACACCTTC
TRBD2,TRBV7-9,TRBJ2-6,-,CASSPPGLAGAVLTF,TGTGCCAGCAGCCCACCGGGACTAGCGGGAGCCGTCCTGACTTTC
-,TRBV12-3/TRBV12-4,TRBJ2-7,-,CASSRERGEQYF,TGTGCCAGCAGTAGGGAGAGAGGCGAGCAGTACTTC
-,TRBV7-9,TRBJ2-2,-,CASSPSLGSLTGELFF,TGTGCCAGCAGCCCCTCGCTGGGGTCACTAACCGGGGAGCTGTTTTTT
-,TRBV15,TRBJ1-3,-,CATSYLSGNTIYF,TGTGCTACCAGTTACCTCTCTGGAAACACCATATATTTT
-,TRBV27,TRBJ1-5,-,CASSPWKGQPQHF,TGTGCCAGCAGTCCCTGGAAGGGTCAGCCCCAGCATTTT
-,TRBV9,TRBJ2-2,few,CASSSPPGDSENTGELFF,TGTGCCAGCAGCTCCCCTCCGGGGGACTCCGAGAACACCGGGGAGCTGTTTTTT
TRBD2,TRBV15,TRBJ2-1,-,CATSRELAGGPNEQFF,TGTGCCACCAGTAGAGAGTTGGCGGGAGGCCCCAATGAGCAGTTCTTC
TRBD1,TRBV5-1,TRBJ2-7,-,CASSPTGGVSEQYF,TGCGCCAGCAGCCCGACAGGGGGGGTGTCCGAGCAGTACTTC
-,TRBV3-1/TRBV3-2,TRBJ2-2,-,CASSQVSRGLTGELFF,TGTGCCAGCAGCCAAGTTTCCAGGGGCTTAACCGGGGAGCTGTTTTTT
-,TRBV28,TRBJ2-7,-,CASSPTYEQYF,TGTGCCAGCAGCCCTACCTACGAGCAGTACTTC
-,TRBV27,TRBJ1-1,few,CASRTPGRVAFF,TGTGCCAGCAGGACACCGGGGCGTGTGGCTTTCTTT
-,TRBV29-1,TRBJ1-2,-,CSVAVGAGYTF,TGCAGCGTGGCCGTAGGGGCCGGCTACACCTTC
-,TRBV2,TRBJ1-5,-,CASSEGTGPGPQHF,TGTGCCAGCAGTGAAGGAACCGGCCCGGGTCCCCAGCATTTT
-,TRBV7-3,TRBJ1-6,-,CASSFPNSPLHF,TGTGCCAGCAGCTTTCCCAATTCACCCCTCCACTTT
-,TRBV15,TRBJ2-6,-,CATSRERAGANVLTF,TGTGCCACCAGCAGAGAAAGGGCTGGGGCCAACGTCCTGACTTTC
-,TRBV2,TRBJ1-4,-,CASSEDTANEKLFF,TGTGCCAGCAGTGAAGACACCGCTAATGAAAAACTGTTTTTT
-,TRBV6-5,TRBJ2-1,-,CASSPIRQLNNEQFF,TGTGCCAGCAGTCCTATCCGACAGCTAAACAATGAGCAGTTCTTC
TRBD2,TRBV3-1/TRBV3-2,TRBJ2-5,-,CASSLMTSVETQYF,TGTGCCAGCAGCCTAATGACTAGCGTGGAGACCCAGTACTTC
-,TRBV10-3,TRBJ2-5,-,CAISESGETQYF,TGTGCCATCAGTGAGTCCGGGGAGACCCAGTACTTC
-,TRBV28,TRBJ1-3,-,CASSLRTTALSGNTIYF,TGTGCCAGCAGTTTACGCACGACAGCGCTTTCTGGAAACACCATATATTTT
-,TRBV10-3,TRBJ1-1,-,CAITPDGYMNTEAFF,TGTGCCATCACCCCGGACGGATACATGAACACTGAAGCTTTCTTT
TRBD1,TRBV29-1,TRBJ1-1,-,CSVEEDRAGAFF,TGCAGCGTTGAAGAGGACAGGGCTGGGGCTTTCTTT
TRBD2,TRBV10-3,TRBJ2-7,-,CAISDRHPGLAGGREQYF,TGTGCCATCAGTGACCGACACCCGGGACTAGCGGGAGGTCGCGAGCAGTACTTC
-,TRBV6-5,TRBJ2-7,-,CASMENEQYF,TGTGCCAGCATGGAAAACGAGCAGTACTTC
-,TRBV27,TRBJ2-7,-,CASSSSGLLYEQYF,TGTGCCAGCAGTTCATCCGGACTCCTCTACGAGCAGTACTTC
TRBD2,TRBV5-1,TRBJ2-3,once,CASSLASGSTDTQYF,TGCGCCAGCAGCTTGGCTAGCGGGAGCACAGATACGCAGTATTTT
-,TRBV28,TRBJ2-1,-,CASRINPGYNEQFF,TGTGCCAGCAGGATAAACCCTGGCTACAATGAGCAGTTCTTC
TRBD1,TRBV10-3,TRBJ2-7,-,CAINDNRGYEQYF,TGTGCCATAAATGATAACAGGGGCTACGAGCAGTACTTC
-,TRBV12-3/TRBV12-4,TRBJ2-7,-,CASSSGVSEQYF,TGTGCCAGCAGTTCCGGAGTTAGCGAGCAGTACTTC
-,TRBV3-1/TRBV3-2,TRBJ2-2,-,CASSQSPGELFF,TGTGCCAGCAGCCAAAGTCCCGGGGAGCTGTTTTTT
-,TRBV4-1,TRBJ2-5,-,CASSQDPTGSLETQYF,TGCGCCAGCAGCCAAGATCCCACCGGTAGTTTGGAGACCCAGTACTTC
-,TRBV5-6,TRBJ2-6,-,CASSFASTVIVSGANVLTF,TGTGCCAGCAGCTTCGCTTCGACGGTTATAGTCTCTGGGGCCAACGTCCTGACTTTC
TRBD1,TRBV28,TRBJ1-6,-,CASEGGGQGLRLSLHF,TGTGCCAGCGAGGGGGGGGGACAGGGCCTAAGGCTATCCCTCCACTTT
-,TRBV14,TRBJ1-2,-,CASRDSSNYGYTF,TGTGCCAGCAGGGACAGCTCTAACTATGGCTACACCTTC
TRBD1,TRBV28,TRBJ1-6,-,CASRSGTGENSPLHF,TGTGCCAGCAGGTCCGGGACAGGGGAGAATTCACCCCTCCACTTT
-,TRBV18,TRBJ1-6,-,CASSLEAGTAGSPLHF,TGTGCCAGCTCCTTGGAGGCAGGGACCGCTGGGTCACCCCTCCACTTT
TRBD1,TRBV6-6,TRBJ2-7,-,CASSPGTGVYEQYF,TGTGCCAGCAGTCCCGGGACAGGGGTCTACGAGCAGTACTTC
-,TRBV11-1,TRBJ2-1,-,CASSLAGARGYNEQFF,TGTGCCAGCAGCTTAGCGGGGGCCAGGGGATACAATGAGCAGTTCTTC
-,TRBV3-1/TRBV3-2,TRBJ2-3,-,CASSPWRGLADTQYF,TGTGCCAGCAGTCCCTGGAGGGGGCTGGCAGATACGCAGTATTTT
-,TRBV11-2,TRBJ2-7,-,CASSLFASSYEQYF,TGTGCCAGCAGCTTATTTGCGAGCTCCTACGAGCAGTACTTC
-,TRBV14,TRBJ1-3,-,CASSQDRGSSGNTIYF,TGTGCCAGCAGCCAAGATCGGGGGTCCTCTGGAAACACCATATATTTT
TRBD1,TRBV5-1,TRBJ2-1,-,CASSSSGTGYNEQFF,TGCGCCAGCAGCTCCTCCGGGACAGGTTACAATGAGCAGTTCTTC
TRBD2,TRBV2,TRBJ2-7,-,CASRLAGVGEQYF,TGTGCCAGCAGACTAGCGGGAGTGGGGGAGCAGTACTTC